Shown below are 22 T cell receptor beta chains from a single sample sequenced in a study of blood T cell repertoires in COVID-19. The protocol was immunoSEQ multiplex PCR, while the TCRdb copy is restricted to in-frame clones and leaves out a portion. The repertoire holds around 250,000 clones, roughly 89% seen once, with 4% to 5% in the top ten. Material for sequencing was peripheral blood. These receptors were obtained from a middle-aged woman who had recovered from COVID-19.

Of note for this clone: The sample has other DNA sequences that encode this CDR3 too. V is TRBV4-1 and J is TRBJ2-2; D might be TRBD2 (5 bases). V was trimmed by 1 base and J by 5 bases, leaving 8 bases between them. This CDR3 has 14 residues. Per germline, CDR1 MGHRA and CDR2 YSYEKL. The CDR3 sequence: CASSQVGGTGELFF. For the CDR3, the DNA is TGCGCCAGCAGCCAAGTCGGAGGTACCGGGGAGCTGTTTTTT.

The count of this clone is one. The genes are TRBV19 and TRBJ2-3, with D perhaps TRBD2 (5 bases). The CDR3 loop spans 17 amino acids. The ends were cut back, 0 bases at V and 1 base at J, with 14 bases in the middle. CDR1 and CDR2 from the germline V gene are LNHDA and SQIVND (reference sequence). In DNA form, the CDR3 reads TGTGCCAGTAGTATAGACGGACGAGGACTGGGCACAGATACGCAGTATTTT. This codes for CASSIDGRGLGTDTQYF.

The V call is TRBV3-1 (or the pseudogene TRBV3-2), the J call TRBJ2-1; 7 positions match TRBD2. V was clipped by 7 bases and J by 6 bases; unmatched bases: 12. CDR1 LGHDT and CDR2 YNNKEL come from the germline V gene (reference sequence). This CDR3 contains 15 residues. CDR3 nucleotides: TGTGCCAGCACCTTCCACTCCGGGACTACCAATGAGCAGTTCTTC. Its protein is CASTFHSGTTNEQFF.

Of note for this clone: Additional DNA sequences in this sample encode the identical CDR3. The chain employs TRBV5-4 and TRBJ2-1; 11 bases are shared with TRBD1. Germline values: CDR1 SGHNT, CDR2 YYREEE (reference sequence). The ends lost 4 bases at V and 7 bases at J; junction bases unmatched: 7. This CDR3 has 15 residues. The CDR3, as DNA: TGTGCCAGCAGCCCAGGACAGGGGGCGTATAATGAGCAGTTCTTC. Its translation: CASSPGQGAYNEQFF.

The V and J genes are TRBV30 and TRBJ2-3; 7 positions match TRBD1. There are 15 residues in the CDR3. In germline, CDR1 is GTSNPN, CDR2 SVGIG (reference sequence). The V gene end was trimmed by 4 bases and the J gene end by 5 bases; junction bases not matched to a gene: 12. CDR3 DNA sequence: TGTGCCTGGACCCTTCTTACAGGGGCCAAAGATACGCAGTATTTT. As protein: CAWTLLTGAKDTQYF.

The J gene is TRBJ2-7, the V gene TRBV2; 9 bases are a match to TRBD2. The CDR3 is made up of 15 amino acids. Germline CDR1 and CDR2: SNHLY and FYNNEI. The trim removed 2 bases at V and 3 bases at J, leaving 5 bases unmatched. The CDR3 DNA follows: TGTGCCAGCAGTGAACTTGGGCGGGGGGGCTACGAGCAGTACTTC. Translated: CASSELGRGGYEQYF. The entire variable domain, with the rest obtained from reference TRBV2 and TRBJ2-7, is as follows: EPEVTQTPSHQVTQMGQEVILRCVPISNHLYFYWYRQILGQKVEFLVSFYNNEISEKSEIFDDQFSVERPDGSNFTLKIRSTKLEDSAMYFCASSELGRGGYEQYFGPGTRLTVT.

J is TRBJ1-2 and V is TRBV6-5; D remains ambiguous. V was clipped by 6 bases and J by 4 bases, with 12 bases between them. This CDR3 is 13 amino acids long. In germline, CDR1 is MNHEY, CDR2 SVGAGI. As DNA, the CDR3 is TGTGCCAGCAGAAAGGGAGGAGCCTATGGCTACACCTTC. It is translated as CASRKGGAYGYTF.

The chain joins TRBV25-1 to TRBJ1-2; weak D call: TRBD1 (6 bases). This CDR3 comprises 14 residues. Germline loops: CDR1 MGHDK, CDR2 SYGVNS. Trimming left V 3 bases short and J 2 bases short, with 10 bases between. The CDR3 protein is CASSDPQGNYGYTF. The CDR3 nucleotides read TGTGCCAGCAGTGACCCACAGGGAAACTATGGCTACACCTTC.

This clone appeared a single time. The chain joins TRBV19 to TRBJ2-5; D is possibly TRBD2 (5 bases). CDR1 LNHDA and CDR2 SQIVND come from the germline V gene (reference sequence). CDR3 length: 15 residues. The V and J ends lost 8 bases and 4 bases respectively, with 20 bases between them. CDR3 amino acids: CASSRAANRRETQYF. CDR3 bases: TGTGCCAGTTCGCGGGCCGCAAATCGGAGAGAGACCCAGTACTTC.

This chain joins TRBV6-1 and TRBJ2-2; D is perhaps TRBD2 (6 bases). The V and J ends lost 1 base and 7 bases respectively, with 13 bases between them. The CDR3 spans 15 residues. CDR1 MNHNS and CDR2 SASEGT come from the germline V gene. The CDR3 region is CASSEERWGVGELFF. In DNA, the CDR3 is TGTGCCAGCAGTGAAGAAAGATGGGGGGTCGGGGAGCTGTTTTTT.

The V call is TRBV15, the J call TRBJ2-3; 10 nucleotides align to TRBD1. This CDR3 contains 16 residues. V trimming: 5 bases; J trimming: 4 bases; junction bases outside the gene matches: 9. The germline gives CDR1 LNHNV, CDR2 YYDKDF (reference sequence). The CDR3 protein is CATSLRQGARADTQYF. The CDR3 DNA reads as TGTGCCACCAGCTTGCGACAGGGGGCGCGCGCAGATACGCAGTATTTT.

The gene calls are TRBV7-2 and TRBJ2-5; D is perhaps TRBD1 (5 bases). V lost 5 bases, J lost 6 bases, and 19 bases lay in between. In germline, CDR1 is SGHTA, CDR2 FQGNSA. The length of the CDR3 is 15 residues. CDR3: CASSRNGQGTQTQYF. DNA for the CDR3: TGTGCCAGCAGCAGAAATGGTCAGGGAACCCAGACCCAGTACTTC.

This rearrangement joins TRBV7-2 to TRBJ2-3; 9 nucleotides agree with TRBD1. CDR1 and CDR2 (germline): SGHTA, FQGNSA. CDR3 length: 16 residues. The trim removed 0 bases at V and 3 bases at J, leaving 4 bases unmatched. The CDR3: CASSLAHRGPTDTQYF. DNA for the CDR3: TGTGCCAGCAGCTTAGCGCACAGGGGGCCAACAGATACGCAGTATTTT.

The chain recombines TRBV4-1 with TRBJ1-5; perhaps TRBD1 as D (5 bases). V lost 0 bases and J 6 bases, leaving 9 bases between the germline ends. CDR1 and CDR2 from the germline V gene are MGHRA and YSYEKL. This CDR3 is built from 14 residues. The CDR3 region has the DNA TGCGCCAGCAGCCAAGATCCGGGGGGTCAGCCCCAGCATTTT. Encoded protein: CASSQDPGGQPQHF.

The genes are TRBV19 and TRBJ1-2; no clear D gene. Trimming removed 3 bases from V and 4 bases from J, with 12 bases in between. The CDR3 loop spans 14 amino acids. Germline CDR1 reads LNHDA; CDR2 reads SQIVND (reference sequence). Here the CDR3 reads CASSISGSLYGYTF. In DNA, the CDR3 is TGTGCCAGTAGTATCTCAGGCTCCCTCTATGGCTACACCTTC.

The chain is built from TRBV19 and TRBJ2-7, with 8 bases matching TRBD2. This CDR3 is built from 13 residues. CDR1 and CDR2 from the germline V gene are LNHDA and SQIVND (reference sequence). J gave up 7 bases and V 7 bases, and 9 bases lay outside the gene matches. The CDR3 DNA follows: TGTGCCAGTAATGTAGCGGGGTCTGTAGAGCAGTACGTC. Translating gives CASNVAGSVEQYV.

V is TRBV15 and J is TRBJ2-2, with TRBD2 matching over 7 bases. From germline, CDR1 is LNHNV and CDR2 YYDKDF (reference sequence). The CDR3 sequence is 17 residues long. The trim removed 4 bases at V and 5 bases at J, leaving 13 bases unmatched. The CDR3 region has the DNA TGTGCCACCAGCAACCCGCCCCGACTAGCTCGAACCGGGGAGCTGTTTTTT. Its protein is CATSNPPRLARTGELFF.

The chain employs TRBV5-4 and TRBJ2-1, with D possibly being TRBD2 (5 bases). Germline V gives CDR1 SGHNT, CDR2 YYREEE (reference sequence). This CDR3 contains 12 residues. V dropped 1 base and J dropped 9 bases, with 8 bases sitting between them. CDR3 sequence: CASSLSGLEQFF. CDR3 nucleotides: TGTGCCAGCAGCTTGAGCGGTCTTGAGCAGTTCTTC.

This clone was observed a handful of times. The genes are TRBV19 and TRBJ1-2, with TRBD1 matching over 8 bases. CDR3 length: 14 amino acids. Trimming at V came to 6 bases and at J to 2 bases, leaving 5 bases not matched to a gene. Germline V gives CDR1 LNHDA, CDR2 SQIVND (reference sequence). CDR3 in DNA: TGTGCCAGTAGCCGGGACAGGTCCAACTATGGCTACACCTTC. Amino acids: CASSRDRSNYGYTF.

The chain combines TRBV2 with TRBJ1-5, with TRBD1 as a possible D gene (5 bases). Germline values: CDR1 SNHLY, CDR2 FYNNEI. V was shortened by 4 bases and J by 7 bases, with 11 bases between the two germline ends. This CDR3 is built from 13 residues. CDR3 amino acids: CASSAVGEQPQHF. CDR3 coding DNA: TGTGCCAGCAGTGCGGTAGGGGAACAGCCCCAGCATTTT.

The chain is built from TRBV28 and TRBJ2-1, with D possibly TRBD2 on 6 matching bases. The CDR3 sequence is 14 residues long. V lost 3 bases and J lost 4, with 10 bases in between. Germline assignment: CDR1 MDHEN and CDR2 SYDVKM. CDR3 sequence reads: CASSFGTPYNEQFF. For the CDR3, the DNA is TGTGCCAGCAGTTTCGGGACTCCGTACAATGAGCAGTTCTTC.

The rearrangement joins TRBV27 to TRBJ1-5, with D possibly TRBD1 on 6 matching bases. This CDR3 contains 14 residues. With 6 bases removed from V and 6 bases from J, the gap between germline ends came to 15 bases. CDR1 and CDR2 (germline): MNHEY, SMNVEV (reference sequence). The CDR3 DNA follows: TGTGCCAGCAGGGACAGAGCCGAGGGTCAGCCCCAGCATTTT. This codes for CASRDRAEGQPQHF.